This T cell receptor beta chain was sequenced in a study of T cells in Graves' hyperthyroidism and ophthalmopathy. On the study more broadly: At initial diagnosis, before any treatment had begun, peripheral blood was obtained. Regarding the study as a whole: Also found in blood were most expanded thyroid clonotypes above 0.001.

Uncontrolled infection, other autoimmune disease, pregnancy or lactation barred patients from enrollment. This clonotype was recorded a few times. Its target is unknown. Amplification yielded TCR beta CDR3 regions, with RNA transcripts as the source. An initial round of RT-PCR targeting the TCR CDR3 relied on the HTBI primer set. One entry per CDR3 protein, called by TCRdb with MiXCR from the multiplex PCR reads. The data hold about 760,000 distinct CDR3 sequences, with 35% observed a single time. CDR3 length equals 14 residues. Between the trimmed V and J ends, which lost 1 base and 3 bases, there was a span of 10 bases. The V gene's germline CDR1 is SEHNR and CDR2 FQNEAQ (reference sequence).

The J gene is TRBJ2-7, the V gene TRBV7-9; D remains ambiguous. The sample was blood. The TCR was taken from a woman aged 40 to 50 with Graves' hyperthyroidism. The CDR3 DNA is TGTGCCAGCAGCTTAGGCAGAGAGAACTACGAGCAGTACTTC. This translates into CASSLGRENYEQYF.